These T cell receptor beta chains were read from a single sample in a study of T cells after yellow fever vaccination. TCRdb re-called the 5' RACE reads through MiXCR, storing one row per CDR3 protein. The data contain under 50,000 distinct CDR3 sequences, around 6.4% of them singletons. Here the sequenced sample was PBMCs, either bulk or a sorted T-cell subset (CD4+, CD8+, memory, or dextramer-sorted; not recorded which), taken 45 days after the yellow fever booster vaccination. These receptors came from a man in his thirties or forties who received the YFV17D yellow fever vaccine. Each CDR3 is given with its conserved first and last residue. A D gene is named only where the DNA matches it firmly. The size of a clone is reported for some rows only, either as once, few or many, or as a class for expanded clones.

>TRBJ2-1|many|TRBV29-1|TRBD2
CSAASKRGADEQFF
TGCAGCGCCGCCTCGAAGCGGGGGGCCGATGAGCAGTTCTTC
>TRBJ2-6|NA|TRBV6-5|NA
CASTDSGANVLTF
TGTGCCAGCACTGACTCTGGGGCCAACGTCCTGACTTTC
>TRBJ1-6|NA|TRBV3-1|NA
CASSLREVGFSPLHF
TGTGCCAGCAGCCTTCGAGAAGTTGGTTTTTCACCCCTCCACTTT
>TRBJ2-5|NA|TRBV20-1|TRBD2
CSAVPAGGQETQYF
TGCAGTGCCGTACCAGCGGGAGGCCAAGAGACCCAGTACTTC
>TRBJ2-3|many|TRBV12-3/TRBV12-4|NA
CASSPTGRSTDTQYF
TGTGCCAGCAGTCCGACTGGACGAAGCACAGATACGCAGTATTTT
>TRBJ1-1|NA|TRBV20-1|NA
CSAREEEAFF
TGCAGTGCTAGAGAGGAGGAAGCTTTCTTT
>TRBJ1-2|few|TRBV7-2|NA
CASSIQRGWFYGYTF
TGTGCCAGCAGCATCCAGAGGGGCTGGTTCTATGGCTACACCTTC
>TRBJ1-6|few|TRBV20-1|NA
CSASQTGGGSSPLHF
TGCAGTGCTAGCCAAACCGGGGGTGGAAGTTCACCCCTCCACTTT
>TRBJ2-7|few|TRBV7-2|NA
CASSGPQWAGSYEQYF
TGTGCCAGCAGCGGGCCCCAGTGGGCCGGCTCCTACGAGCAGTACTTC
>TRBJ2-1|many|TRBV11-2|TRBD1
CASSMIMGQGHNNEQFF
TGTGCCAGCAGCATGATAATGGGACAGGGGCATAACAATGAGCAGTTCTTC
>TRBJ1-2|few|TRBV25-1|NA
CASSEIGYTF
TGTGCCAGCAGTGAGATTGGCTACACCTTC
>TRBJ2-7|few|TRBV4-2|NA
CASSPGGRASYEQYF
TGTGCCAGCAGCCCAGGCGGACGAGCCTCCTACGAGCAGTACTTC
>TRBJ1-1|NA|TRBV20-1|NA
CSAARGFNTEAFF
TGCAGTGCTGCCCGGGGGTTCAACACTGAAGCTTTCTTT
>TRBJ2-5|NA|TRBV20-1|NA
CSAHRGNQETQYF
TGCAGTGCTCACCGGGGCAACCAAGAGACCCAGTACTTC
>TRBJ2-1|few|TRBV4-3|TRBD1
CASSLGTGLDNEQFF
TGCGCCAGCAGCCTGGGGACAGGGTTGGATAATGAGCAGTTCTTC
>TRBJ2-3|few|TRBV20-1|TRBD2
CSARALLASFTDTQYF
TGCAGTGCTAGAGCCTTACTAGCGAGTTTCACAGATACGCAGTATTTT
>TRBJ2-1|few|TRBV7-9|NA
CASSPTAARGFF
TGTGCCAGCAGTCCCACAGCGGCCCGGGGGTTCTTC
>TRBJ2-4|many|TRBV5-5|NA
CASCLGSAENIQYF
TGTGCCAGCTGCCTGGGGTCGGCGGAAAACATTCAGTACTTC
>TRBJ2-2|NA|TRBV6-2/TRBV6-3|NA
CASSPRGDTGELFF
TGTGCCAGCAGTCCTAGGGGGGACACCGGGGAGCTGTTTTTT
>TRBJ2-7|many|TRBV28|NA
CASRQGLVSYEQYF
TGTGCCAGCAGACAGGGATTGGTCTCCTACGAGCAGTACTTC
>TRBJ2-2|many|TRBV7-3|TRBD2
CASSKGLAGAVTGELFF
TGTGCCAGCAGCAAAGGACTAGCGGGAGCTGTCACCGGGGAGCTGTTTTTT
>TRBJ2-7|NA|TRBV3-1|NA
CASSQAGFYEQYF
TGTGCCAGCAGCCAAGCCGGATTCTACGAGCAGTACTTC
>TRBJ2-3|NA|TRBV7-2|TRBD2
CASSLIRAGVPTDTQYF
TGTGCCAGCAGTCTTATCCGGGCGGGAGTCCCCACAGATACGCAGTATTTT
>TRBJ2-3|few|TRBV5-6|TRBD2
CASSSVLAGTDTQYF
TGTGCCAGCAGCTCGGTGCTAGCGGGCACAGATACGCAGTATTTT
>TRBJ1-5|few|TRBV7-2|TRBD1
CASSSAGQGGGPQHF
TGTGCCAGCAGCTCGGCCGGACAGGGTGGGGGGCCCCAGCATTTT
>TRBJ2-3|few|TRBV5-5|NA
CASSPGLQPTDTQYF
TGTGCCAGCAGCCCAGGACTCCAGCCCACAGATACGCAGTATTTT
>TRBJ2-6|NA|TRBV11-1|NA
CASSLGPRGRSGANVLTF
TGTGCCAGCAGCTTAGGGCCCCGGGGCCGGTCTGGGGCCAACGTCCTGACTTTC
>TRBJ1-1|many|TRBV20-1|TRBD1
CSARVRGRSVLNTEAFF
TGCAGTGCTAGAGTCAGGGGGCGTTCCGTTCTGAACACTGAAGCTTTCTTT
>TRBJ2-1|NA|TRBV29-1|NA
CVGEGYNEQFF
TGCGTCGGGGAAGGCTACAATGAGCAGTTCTTC
>TRBJ1-5|NA|TRBV18|NA
CASSPKQHSNQPQHF
TGTGCCAGCTCACCAAAACAGCATAGCAATCAGCCCCAGCATTTT
>TRBJ2-1|few|TRBV20-1|TRBD2
CSARVYSGRAEVNEQFF
TGCAGTGCTAGAGTATACAGCGGGAGGGCCGAGGTCAATGAGCAGTTCTTC
>TRBJ2-7|NA|TRBV6-2/TRBV6-3|TRBD2
CASSYSAGGPLEQYF
TGTGCCAGCAGTTACTCGGCGGGAGGCCCCCTGGAGCAGTACTTC
>TRBJ2-7|NA|TRBV9|TRBD2
CASSVASGSVEQYF
TGTGCCAGCAGCGTAGCCAGCGGGAGTGTCGAGCAGTACTTC
>TRBJ2-2|many|TRBV5-1|NA
CASSPGAAPGELFF
TGCGCCAGCAGCCCGGGAGCTGCCCCCGGGGAGCTGTTTTTT
>TRBJ2-7|many|TRBV5-1|NA
CASSLAIFGGGYEQYF
TGCGCCAGCAGCTTGGCCATATTCGGGGGTGGCTACGAGCAGTACTTC
>TRBJ2-2|many|TRBV29-1|NA
CSVVSGPGELFF
TGCAGCGTTGTGTCAGGGCCCGGGGAGCTGTTTTTT
>TRBJ2-1|few|TRBV28|NA
CASRGLAATSYNEQFF
TGTGCCAGCAGGGGATTAGCGGCCACCTCCTACAATGAGCAGTTCTTC
>TRBJ2-1|NA|TRBV2|TRBD2
CASSEATAGVIVEQFF
TGTGCCAGCAGTGAAGCCACAGCGGGAGTAATTGTTGAGCAGTTCTTC
>TRBJ2-7|many|TRBV20-1|NA
CSARGDGDPNEQYF
TGCAGTGCTAGAGGGGATGGGGACCCAAACGAGCAGTACTTC
>TRBJ2-2|few|TRBV7-2|TRBD1
CASSRTGPGELFF
TGTGCCAGCAGCAGGACAGGGCCCGGGGAGCTGTTTTTT
>TRBJ2-5|NA|TRBV20-1|NA
CSAPQTTVQETQYF
TGCAGTGCCCCCCAAACGACGGTACAAGAGACCCAGTACTTC
>TRBJ2-2|many|TRBV4-3|NA
CASSQEQQTNTGELFF
TGCGCCAGCAGCCAAGAGCAACAGACGAACACCGGGGAGCTGTTTTTT
>TRBJ2-2|NA|TRBV6-2/TRBV6-3|NA
CASSYRSGNTGELFF
TGTGCCAGCAGTTATAGGAGCGGGAACACCGGGGAGCTGTTTTTT
>TRBJ2-5|many|TRBV5-6|TRBD2
CASSLGTSGRPRETQYF
TGTGCCAGCAGCCTAGGGACTAGCGGGAGGCCGCGAGAGACCCAGTACTTC
>TRBJ1-5|few|TRBV20-1|NA
CSARGFRDSHPTPNQPQHF
TGCAGTGCTAGGGGGTTTCGAGACAGTCACCCCACCCCCAATCAGCCCCAGCATTTT
>TRBJ2-5|few|TRBV7-2|TRBD2
CASSLGGGMRYF
TGTGCCAGCAGCTTAGGCGGGGGGATGCGGTACTTC
>TRBJ2-5|many|TRBV18|NA
CASSRVETQYF
TGTGCCAGCTCACGGGTGGAGACCCAGTACTTC
>TRBJ2-2|few|TRBV6-1|NA
CASSTGSSAGELFF
TGTGCCAGCAGCACCGGGAGTAGTGCCGGGGAGCTGTTTTTT
>TRBJ1-1|many|TRBV5-1|TRBD1
CASTGQANTEAFF
TGCGCCAGTACCGGACAGGCGAACACTGAAGCTTTCTTT
>TRBJ2-7|many|TRBV10-2|TRBD1
CASSDRGPNYEQYF
TGCGCCAGCAGTGACAGGGGGCCAAACTACGAGCAGTACTTC
>TRBJ2-1|few|TRBV30|TRBD2
CAWSGLAGYYNEQFF
TGTGCCTGGAGTGGACTAGCGGGTTATTACAATGAGCAGTTCTTC
>TRBJ1-5|few|TRBV6-1|NA
CAGQSRANQPQHF
TGTGCCGGGCAGTCCCGGGCTAATCAGCCCCAGCATTTT